The T cell receptor beta chain under discussion was sequenced for a study of T cells in narcolepsy. Measured with immunoSEQ multiplex PCR; TCRdb has only the in-frame clones, and not every one. The repertoire consists of about 24,000 clones, with 75% to 90% occurring once and the leading ten covering under 1.5%. CDR3 size: 12 residues. The V gene lost 1 base and the J gene lost 9 bases, with 7 bases spanning the gap. Germline CDR1 is SGHVS and CDR2 is FQNEAQ. The chain links TRBV7-8 to TRBJ2-1; no clear D gene. This TCR was recovered from a human donor with narcolepsy. Sequenced input: CD45RA- memory CD4+ T cells from PBMCs. The CDR3 reads CASSLDPREQFF. The CDR3 DNA sequence: TGTGCCAGCAGCTTAGATCCTCGTGAGCAGTTCTTC.